The next 30 T cell receptor beta chains were all read from a single sample in a study of identical twins. One entry per CDR3 protein, called by TCRdb with MiXCR from the 5' RACE reads. The sample has 700,000 or so distinct CDR3 sequences, about 20% seen once. This sample also appeared in a second study, on T cells expressing NK-cell markers.

Sequenced material: PBMCs. Receptor source: a young woman in good health.

V and J are TRBV6-5 and TRBJ2-7; D is ambiguous. The ends were cut back, 4 bases at V and 2 bases at J, with 18 bases in the middle. This CDR3 has 16 amino acids. Germline CDR1 and CDR2: MNHEY and SVGAGI. The CDR3 here is CASSSPTPKSPYEQYF. The CDR3 region has the DNA TGTGCCAGCAGTTCTCCGACTCCGAAAAGCCCCTACGAGCAGTACTTC.

This clonotype was observed many times. This chain joins TRBV6-1 and TRBJ2-6; D not certain. Trimming cost V 5 bases and J 0 bases, with 5 bases left between them. The CDR3 runs to 14 residues. Per the germline V gene, CDR1 is MNHNS and CDR2 is SASEGT. The CDR3 sequence: CASSQSSGANVLTF. As DNA, the CDR3 is TGTGCCAGCAGTCAGAGCTCTGGGGCCAACGTCCTGACTTTC.

The CDR3 is CASSAVTGENTEAFF. DNA of the CDR3: TGTGCCAGCAGCGCAGTTACAGGGGAGAACACTGAAGCTTTCTTT. J is TRBJ1-1 and V is TRBV9; 7 bases line up with TRBD1. This CDR3 spans 15 amino acids. The V gene end was trimmed by 3 bases and the J gene end by 1 base; junction bases not matched to a gene: 6. Germline V lookup: CDR1 SGDLS, CDR2 YYNGEE.

There are a few counts of this clonotype. The V call is TRBV5-1, the J call TRBJ1-2, with 11 bases lining up with TRBD1. V lost 4 bases and J lost 9; bases outside the gene matches: 8. The CDR3 runs to 14 residues. Per the germline V gene, CDR1 is SGHRS and CDR2 is YFSETQ. The CDR3 loop is CASSGTGGGPRYTF. The CDR3 nucleotides read TGCGCCAGCAGCGGGACAGGGGGAGGGCCTCGCTACACCTTC.

This sequence joins TRBV29-1 and TRBJ2-2; no definite D call. The CDR3 sequence is 12 residues long. Germline V gene data show CDR1 as SQVTM and CDR2 as ANQGSEA. V shed 6 bases and J shed 6 bases, with 11 bases lying between them. CDR3 protein: CSVAGRPGELFF. Written as DNA, the CDR3 is TGCAGCGTAGCAGGACGCCCCGGGGAGCTGTTTTTT.

The genes are TRBV20-1 and TRBJ2-3; 11 positions agree with TRBD2. The CDR3 sequence is 16 residues long. CDR1 is DFQATT and CDR2 is SNEGSKA in the germline V gene (reference sequence). The junction had 7 bases not matched to a gene; V was cut back by 5 bases and J by 0 bases. The CDR3 nucleotides are TGCAGTGCTCCTAAGACTAGCGGGACTAGCACAGATACGCAGTATTTT. It is translated as CSAPKTSGTSTDTQYF.

V is TRBV6-5 and J is TRBJ2-7; the D gene is possibly TRBD1 (6 bases). CDR1 and CDR2 (germline): MNHEY, SVGAGI. The CDR3 contains 14 residues. Trimming took 4 bases from V and 0 from J, leaving 10 bases between them. CDR3 region: CASSSPGHSYEQYF. Here the CDR3 DNA reads TGTGCCAGCAGTTCGCCGGGACACTCCTACGAGCAGTACTTC.

This rearrangement joins TRBV5-1 to TRBJ2-7; D remains ambiguous. CDR1 and CDR2 (germline): SGHRS, YFSETQ. V lost 4 bases and J 3 bases, leaving 14 bases between the germline ends. This CDR3 comprises 14 residues. The CDR3 DNA reads as TGCGCCAGCAGCGGGTTAGGGTTGAACTACGAGCAGTACTTC. Encoded protein: CASSGLGLNYEQYF.

This chain links TRBV9 with TRBJ2-7; tentative D call: TRBD1 (5 bases). Germline values: CDR1 SGDLS, CDR2 YYNGEE. This CDR3 region has 16 residues. V was trimmed by 0 bases and J by 3 bases, leaving 16 bases between them. The CDR3 nucleotides read TGTGCCAGCAGCGTAGACCCAAGGGGTACCTACTACGAGCAGTACTTC. It yields the protein CASSVDPRGTYYEQYF.

This chain links TRBV6-5 with TRBJ2-6; weak D call: TRBD1 (6 bases). With 0 bases removed from V and 0 bases from J, the gap between germline ends came to 9 bases. The CDR3 contains 17 residues. Germline V gives CDR1 MNHEY, CDR2 SVGAGI. The CDR3 DNA sequence: TGTGCCAGCAGTTACTCCCAGGGGAGCTCTGGGGCCAACGTCCTGACTTTC. Its protein is CASSYSQGSSGANVLTF.

This clonotype has ten or more counts. The rearrangement uses TRBV5-6 and TRBJ2-1; D may be TRBD2 (6 bases). V shed 0 bases and J shed 9 bases, with 13 bases lying between them. Per the germline V gene, CDR1 is SGHDT and CDR2 is YYEEEE. The CDR3 is made up of 14 amino acids. DNA of the CDR3: TGTGCCAGCAGCTTGGGACTAGGGGATCGTGAGCAGTTCTTC. It encodes CASSLGLGDREQFF.

This clonotype has a handful of counts. The rearrangement uses TRBV7-9 and TRBJ2-1; 15 bases are a match to TRBD2. The CDR3 spans 16 residues. The V gene end was trimmed by 5 bases and the J gene end by 10 bases; junction bases not matched to a gene: 9. CDR1 is SEHNR, CDR2 FQNEAQ, per germline (reference sequence). CDR3 protein: CASSARGTSGRYEQFF. The CDR3 region has the DNA TGTGCCAGCAGCGCAAGGGGGACTAGCGGGAGGTACGAGCAGTTCTTC.

A few counts support this clonotype. The V call is TRBV12-3 or TRBV12-4, the J call TRBJ2-7; the match to TRBD2 covers 7 bases. CDR3 length: 15 residues. V dropped 5 bases and J dropped 2; count of bases not matched to a gene: 9. CDR3 loop: CASSPRAGLTYEQYF. The CDR3 DNA sequence: TGTGCCAGCAGTCCCCGAGCGGGGTTGACCTACGAGCAGTACTTC.

This clonotype turned up a few times. The rearrangement links TRBV4-2 to TRBJ2-2; maybe TRBD1 (6 bases). V dropped 2 bases and J dropped 1 base, with 11 bases sitting between them. This CDR3 region has 16 residues. The V gene's germline CDR1 is LGHNA and CDR2 YNFKEQ. The CDR3 loop reads CASSQRQVMNTGELFF. CDR3 in DNA: TGTGCCAGCAGCCAACGACAGGTTATGAACACCGGGGAGCTGTTTTTT.

The V gene is TRBV13, the J gene TRBJ1-2; 7 bases line up with TRBD1. Germline V gives CDR1 PRHDT, CDR2 FYEKMQ (reference sequence). The CDR3 totals 15 residues. With V trimmed by 4 bases and J by 0 bases, 5 bases remained unmatched. Here the CDR3 DNA reads TGTGCCAGCAGCTCCGGACAGGAATCTAACTATGGCTACACCTTC. Its translation: CASSSGQESNYGYTF.

The chain couples TRBV20-1 to TRBJ2-3; D not certain. Germline loops: CDR1 DFQATT, CDR2 SNEGSKA (reference sequence). Deletions cut 3 bases from V and 13 bases from J, with 5 bases between. This CDR3 has 8 residues. CDR3 amino acids: CSASGEYF. CDR3 nucleotides: TGCAGTGCTAGTGGGGAGTATTTT.

The chain employs TRBV25-1 and TRBJ2-7; unclear D gene. V dropped 2 bases and J dropped 5 bases, with 13 bases sitting between them. Germline CDR1 MGHDK, CDR2 SYGVNS. This CDR3 region has 14 residues. CDR3 bases: TGTGCCAGCAGTGAAAGCGCCGATGCGCACGAGCAGTACTTC. Its protein is CASSESADAHEQYF.

V usage is TRBV5-1 and J usage is TRBJ1-2; no clear D gene. V was pared by 5 bases and J by 5 bases, with 13 bases between. Per the germline V gene, CDR1 is SGHRS and CDR2 is YFSETQ. The CDR3 has 13 residues. CDR3 sequence: CASRPTQEYGYTF. CDR3 bases: TGCGCCAGCAGACCGACGCAAGAATATGGCTACACCTTC.

This clonotype was recorded many times. J is TRBJ2-7 and V is TRBV20-1, with D perhaps matching TRBD2 (6 bases). This CDR3 has 14 residues. The germline V and J ends were trimmed by 0 bases and 4 bases, with 13 bases remaining between them. Germline lookup yields CDR1 DFQATT and CDR2 SNEGSKA (reference sequence). The CDR3 reads CSARDAGSFYEQYF. The CDR3 DNA is TGCAGTGCTAGAGACGCGGGAAGTTTTTACGAGCAGTACTTC.

The chain couples TRBV9 to TRBJ2-1, with D possibly TRBD2 on 7 matching bases. V lost 5 bases and J 2 bases, leaving 17 bases between the germline ends. Per germline, CDR1 SGDLS and CDR2 YYNGEE. This CDR3 is 16 amino acids long. CDR3 nucleotide sequence: TGTGCCAGCAGTGCCTCGGGGGGCTACCCCTACAATGAGCAGTTCTTC. Its translation is CASSASGGYPYNEQFF.

The V gene is TRBV10-3, the J gene TRBJ2-3; 12 bases line up with TRBD2. This CDR3 spans 19 amino acids. J lost 1 base, V lost 6 bases, and 14 bases had no gene match. The germline CDR1 and CDR2 sequences are ENHRY and SYGVKD. In DNA, the CDR3 is TGTGCCATCAGACCCTCACTAGCGGGAGGCCGCTTGGGCACAGATACGCAGTATTTT. Protein product: CAIRPSLAGGRLGTDTQYF.

This clonotype occurred many times. The chain carries TRBV12-3 or TRBV12-4 and TRBJ1-1; 7 nucleotides match TRBD1. This CDR3 is 13 amino acids long. V was clipped by 6 bases and J by 4 bases; unmatched bases: 5. This chain's CDR3 is CASSQNRGTEAFF. The CDR3 DNA reads as TGTGCCAGCAGCCAAAACAGGGGCACTGAAGCTTTCTTT.

A few counts support this clonotype. The CDR3 loop is CASSAPQQGAIEAFF. In nucleotides, the CDR3 is TGTGCCAGCAGCGCCCCACAACAGGGGGCGATTGAAGCTTTCTTT. The genes are TRBV25-1 and TRBJ1-1; TRBD1 agrees at 9 bases. Germline V gene data show CDR1 as MGHDK and CDR2 as SYGVNS. The CDR3 length is 15 residues. Trimming cost V 6 bases and J 7 bases; bases outside gene matches: 12.

This sequence joins TRBV12-3 or TRBV12-4 and TRBJ2-1; weak D call: TRBD1 (6 bases). Trimming left V 4 bases short and J 9 bases short, with 16 bases between. CDR3 length equals 14 residues. The CDR3 coding sequence is TGTGCCAGCAGTTATCAGGTGGGGGCTAGTGAGCAGTTCTTC. Encoded protein: CASSYQVGASEQFF.

This clonotype was picked up a small number of times. The rearrangement links TRBV6-1 to TRBJ2-4; TRBD2 agrees at 9 bases. Germline V gene sequence: CDR1 MNHNS, CDR2 SASEGT. The ends lost 5 bases at V and 1 base at J; junction bases unmatched: 12. The CDR3 totals 18 residues. The CDR3 nucleotides read TGTGCCAGCAGTCCGCGGGGACTAGCCGAAGTGGCCAAAAACATTCAGTACTTC. Amino acids: CASSPRGLAEVAKNIQYF.

The chain joins TRBV15 to TRBJ2-6; D is possibly TRBD2 (5 bases). Per germline, CDR1 LNHNV and CDR2 YYDKDF (reference sequence). V was cut by 1 base and J by 0 bases, with 16 bases left in between. The CDR3 is 19 amino acids. CDR3 in DNA: TGTGCCACCAGCAGAGTCTCTGCAAGTGGGAGCTCTGGGGCCAACGTCCTGACTTTC. Protein: CATSRVSASGSSGANVLTF.

CDR3 protein: CSARFPGTDYEQYF. CDR3 sequence (DNA): TGCAGTGCTAGATTCCCCGGGACAGACTACGAGCAGTACTTC. The chain employs TRBV20-1 and TRBJ2-7; 7 bases agree with TRBD1. CDR1 is DFQATT, CDR2 SNEGSKA, per germline (reference sequence). V trimming: 2 bases; J trimming: 3 bases; junction bases outside the gene matches: 7. The CDR3 sequence is 14 residues long.

The chain is built from TRBV6-1 and TRBJ2-3, with a weak D call TRBD1 (5 bases). V gave up 6 bases and J gave up 4 bases, with 11 bases separating them. CDR3 length: 13 residues. Germline V gene lookup returns CDR1 MNHNS and CDR2 SASEGT. CDR3 residues: CASRQGHSDTQYF. In DNA, the CDR3 is TGTGCCAGCAGGCAGGGCCACTCAGATACGCAGTATTTT.

The chain recombines TRBV5-6 with TRBJ2-1; 7 nucleotides align to TRBD2. After removal of 3 bases from V and 6 bases from J, the junction contained 9 bases not matched to a gene. Germline lookup yields CDR1 SGHDT and CDR2 YYEEEE. The CDR3 consists of 15 residues. The CDR3, as DNA: TGTGCCAGCAGCTCCGGACTAGGGGCCGGCAATGAGCAGTTCTTC. Amino acid sequence: CASSSGLGAGNEQFF.

This sequence joins TRBV29-1 and TRBJ2-3; D remains unclear. The V end was cut by 7 bases, the J end by 0 bases, with 14 bases between. Germline CDR1 is SQVTM and CDR2 is ANQGSEA. The CDR3 is made up of 14 amino acids. CDR3 coding DNA: TGCAGCGCCATAAGACTCCTTAGCACAGATACGCAGTATTTT. Translation gives CSAIRLLSTDTQYF.